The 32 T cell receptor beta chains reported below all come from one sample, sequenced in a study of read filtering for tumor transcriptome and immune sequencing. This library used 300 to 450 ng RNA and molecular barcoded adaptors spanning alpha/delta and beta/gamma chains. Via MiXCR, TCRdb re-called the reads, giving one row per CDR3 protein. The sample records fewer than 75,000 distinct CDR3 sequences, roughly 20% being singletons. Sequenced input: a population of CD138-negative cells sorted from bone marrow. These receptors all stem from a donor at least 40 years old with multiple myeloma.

The CDR3 region is CASTVTGGAETQYF. Here the CDR3 DNA reads TGCGCCAGCACAGTCACCGGGGGCGCGGAGACCCAGTACTTC. This chain links TRBV5-1 with TRBJ2-5; D is possibly TRBD1 or TRBD2 (6 bases each). The length of the CDR3 is 14 residues. V was pared by 6 bases and J by 5 bases, with 17 bases between. Per germline, CDR1 SGHRS and CDR2 YFSETQ. Using reference TRBV5-1 and TRBJ2-5 for the parts outside the CDR3, the full variable domain is KAGVTQTPRYLIKTRGQQVTLSCSPISGHRSVSWYQQTPGQGLQFLFEYFSETQRNKGNFPGRFSGRQFSNSRSEMNVSTLELGDSALYLCASTVTGGAETQYFGPGTRLLVL.

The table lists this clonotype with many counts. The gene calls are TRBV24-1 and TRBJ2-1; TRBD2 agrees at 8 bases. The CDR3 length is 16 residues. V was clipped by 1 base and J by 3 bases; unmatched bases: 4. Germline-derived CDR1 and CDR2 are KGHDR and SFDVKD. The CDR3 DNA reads TGTGCCACCAGTGATTTCCCAGCGGGAGACTACAATGAGCAGTTCTTC. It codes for CATSDFPAGDYNEQFF.

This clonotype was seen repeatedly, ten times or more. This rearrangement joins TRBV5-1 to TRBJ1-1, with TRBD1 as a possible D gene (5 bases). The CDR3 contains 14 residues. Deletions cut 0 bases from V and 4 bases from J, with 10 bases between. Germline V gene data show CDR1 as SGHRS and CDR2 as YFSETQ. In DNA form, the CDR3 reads TGCGCCAGCAGCTTGGCCTCGGGGGGCACTGAAGCTTTCTTT. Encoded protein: CASSLASGGTEAFF.

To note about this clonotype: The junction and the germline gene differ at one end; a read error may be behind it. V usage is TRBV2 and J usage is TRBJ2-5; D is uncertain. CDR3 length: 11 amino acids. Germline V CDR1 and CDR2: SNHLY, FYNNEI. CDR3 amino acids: CTSSEKETQYF. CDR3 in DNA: TGTACCAGCAGTGAAAAAGAGACCCAGTACTTC.

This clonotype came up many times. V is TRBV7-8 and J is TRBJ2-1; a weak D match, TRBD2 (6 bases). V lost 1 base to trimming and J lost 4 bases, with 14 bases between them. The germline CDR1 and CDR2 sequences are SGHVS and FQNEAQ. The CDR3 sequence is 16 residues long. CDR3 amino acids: CASSLGRRGRYNEQFF. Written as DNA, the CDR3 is TGTGCCAGCAGCTTAGGTCGGCGGGGACGATACAATGAGCAGTTCTTC.

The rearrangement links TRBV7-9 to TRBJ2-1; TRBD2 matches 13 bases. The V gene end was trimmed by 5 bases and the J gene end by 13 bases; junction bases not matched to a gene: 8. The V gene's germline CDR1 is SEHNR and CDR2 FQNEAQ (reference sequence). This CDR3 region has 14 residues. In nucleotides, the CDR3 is TGTGCCAGCAGCCCCGAGGGACTAGCGGGGCACCAGTTCTTC. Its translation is CASSPEGLAGHQFF.

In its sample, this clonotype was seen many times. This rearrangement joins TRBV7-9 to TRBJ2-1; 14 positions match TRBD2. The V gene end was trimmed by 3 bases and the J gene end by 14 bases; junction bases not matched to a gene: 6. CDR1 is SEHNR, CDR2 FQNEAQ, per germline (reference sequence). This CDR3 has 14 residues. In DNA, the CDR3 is TGTGCCAGCAGCTTGGCGGGACTAGCGGGAGAAGAGTTCTTC. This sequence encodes CASSLAGLAGEEFF.

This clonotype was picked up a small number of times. The CDR3 coding sequence is TGTGCCACCAGTGATGTCGACAGGAAAAGCACAGATACGCAGTATTTT. As protein: CATSDVDRKSTDTQYF. V usage is TRBV24-1 and J usage is TRBJ2-3; tentatively, D is TRBD1 (6 bases). Trimming left V 3 bases short and J 0 bases short, with 12 bases between. The germline gives CDR1 KGHDR, CDR2 SFDVKD. The length of the CDR3 is 16 residues.

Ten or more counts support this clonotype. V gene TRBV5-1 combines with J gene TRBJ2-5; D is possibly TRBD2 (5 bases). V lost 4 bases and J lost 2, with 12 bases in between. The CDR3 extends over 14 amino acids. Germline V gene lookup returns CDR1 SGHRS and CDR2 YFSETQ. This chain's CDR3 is CASSLTAGQETQYF. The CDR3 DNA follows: TGCGCCAGCAGCCTCACGGCGGGTCAAGAGACCCAGTACTTC.

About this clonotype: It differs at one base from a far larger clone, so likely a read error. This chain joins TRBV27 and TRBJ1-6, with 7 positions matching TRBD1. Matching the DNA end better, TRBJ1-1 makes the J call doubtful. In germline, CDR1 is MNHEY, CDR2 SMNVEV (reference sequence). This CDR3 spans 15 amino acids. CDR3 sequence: CASSLQGVFHTKAFF. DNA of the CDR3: TGTGCCAGCAGTTTGCAGGGGGTCTTCCACACTAAAGCTTTCTTT.

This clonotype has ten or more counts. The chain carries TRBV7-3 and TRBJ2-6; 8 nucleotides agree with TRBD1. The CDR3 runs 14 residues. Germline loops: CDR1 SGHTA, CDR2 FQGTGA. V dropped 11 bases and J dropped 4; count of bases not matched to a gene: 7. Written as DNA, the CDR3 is TGTGCCTCCCAGGGGGCCGAGGGGGCCAACGTCCTGACTTTC. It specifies CASQGAEGANVLTF.

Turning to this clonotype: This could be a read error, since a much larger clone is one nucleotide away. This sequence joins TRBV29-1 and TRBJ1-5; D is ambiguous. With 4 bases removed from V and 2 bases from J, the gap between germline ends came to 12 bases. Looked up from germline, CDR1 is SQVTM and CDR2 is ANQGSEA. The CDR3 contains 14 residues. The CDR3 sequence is CSVGEATGNQPQHF. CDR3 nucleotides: TGCAGCGTTGGGGAGGCTACTGGCAATCAGCCCCAGCATTTT.

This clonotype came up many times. The DNA of the CDR3 is TGTGCCAGCAGCAATCCTACCGGGCCTACGACCTACAATGAGCAGTTCTTC. Translated: CASSNPTGPTTYNEQFF. This chain connects TRBV7-9 to TRBJ2-1; D is unresolved. Per the germline V gene, CDR1 is SEHNR and CDR2 is FQNEAQ (reference sequence). CDR3 length: 17 residues. The V gene lost 5 bases and the J gene lost 2 bases, with 19 bases spanning the gap. The full variable domain, rest sourced from reference TRBV7-9 and TRBJ2-1, is DTGVSQNPRHKITKRGQNVTFRCDPISEHNRLYWYRQTLGQGPEFLTYFQNEAQLEKSRLLSDRFSAERPKGSFSTLEIQRTEQGDSAMYLCASSNPTGPTTYNEQFFGPGTRLTVL.

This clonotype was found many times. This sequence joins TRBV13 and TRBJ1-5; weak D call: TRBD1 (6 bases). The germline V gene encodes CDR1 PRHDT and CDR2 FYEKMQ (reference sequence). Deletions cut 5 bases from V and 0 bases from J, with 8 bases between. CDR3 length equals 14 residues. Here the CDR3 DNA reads TGTGCCAGCAGCAAGGGGGATAGCAATCAGCCCCAGCATTTT. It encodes CASSKGDSNQPQHF. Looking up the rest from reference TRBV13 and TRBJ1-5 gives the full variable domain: AAGVIQSPRHLIKEKRETATLKCYPIPRHDTVYWYQQGPGQDPQFLISFYEKMQSDKGSIPDRFSAQQFSDYHSELNMSSLELGDSALYFCASSKGDSNQPQHFGDGTRLSIL.

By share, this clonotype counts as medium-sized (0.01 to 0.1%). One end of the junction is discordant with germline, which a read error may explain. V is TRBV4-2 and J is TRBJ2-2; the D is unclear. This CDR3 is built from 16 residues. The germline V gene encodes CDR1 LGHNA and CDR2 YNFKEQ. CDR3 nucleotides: TGCGCCAGCAGCCAAGGCAGGACCAGAGGCGCCGGGGAGCTGTTTTTT. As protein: CASSQGRTRGAGELFF.

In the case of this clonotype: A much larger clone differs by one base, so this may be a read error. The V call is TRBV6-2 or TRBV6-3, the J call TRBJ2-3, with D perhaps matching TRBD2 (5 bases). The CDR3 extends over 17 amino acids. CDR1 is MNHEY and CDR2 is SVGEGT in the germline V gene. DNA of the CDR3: TGTGCCAACAGTTCGACGGACTCTCCCCTAGTCACAGATACGCAGTATTTT. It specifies CANSSTDSPLVTDTQYF.

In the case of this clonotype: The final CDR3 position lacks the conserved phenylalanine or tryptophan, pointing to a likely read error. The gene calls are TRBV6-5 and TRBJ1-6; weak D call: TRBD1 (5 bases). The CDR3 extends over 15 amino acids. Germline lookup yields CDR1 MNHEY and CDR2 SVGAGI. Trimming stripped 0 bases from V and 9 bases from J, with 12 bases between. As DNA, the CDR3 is TGTGCCAGCAGTTACTCGTCAGGGTTTAGTTCACCCCTCCACTCT. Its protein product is CASSYSSGFSSPLHS.

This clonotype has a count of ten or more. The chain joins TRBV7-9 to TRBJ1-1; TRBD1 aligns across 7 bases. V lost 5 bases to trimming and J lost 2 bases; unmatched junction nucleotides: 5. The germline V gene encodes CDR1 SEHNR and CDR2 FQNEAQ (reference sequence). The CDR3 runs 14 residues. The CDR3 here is CASSKDRPNTEAFF. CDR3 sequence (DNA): TGTGCCAGCAGCAAGGACAGGCCCAACACTGAAGCTTTCTTT.

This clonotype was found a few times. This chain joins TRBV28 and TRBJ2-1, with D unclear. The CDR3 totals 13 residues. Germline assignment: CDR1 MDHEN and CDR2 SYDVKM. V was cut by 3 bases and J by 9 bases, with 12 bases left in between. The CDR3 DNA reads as TGTGCCAGCAGTTTCCTTCGGAAAGCTGAGCAGTTCTTC. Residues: CASSFLRKAEQFF.

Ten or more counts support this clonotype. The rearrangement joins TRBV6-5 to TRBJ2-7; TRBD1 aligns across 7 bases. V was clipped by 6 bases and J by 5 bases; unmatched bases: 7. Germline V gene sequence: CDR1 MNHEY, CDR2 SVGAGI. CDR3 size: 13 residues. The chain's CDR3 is CASSQPGQDEQYF. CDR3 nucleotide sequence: TGTGCCAGCAGCCAGCCCGGACAGGACGAGCAGTACTTC.

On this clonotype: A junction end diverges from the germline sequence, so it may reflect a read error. CDR3 amino acids: CASTRGNIGELFF. The CDR3 DNA reads as TGTGCCAGCACCAGGGGAAACATCGGGGAGCTGTTTTTT. V usage is TRBV6-5 and J usage is TRBJ2-2, with D possibly matching TRBD1 (6 bases). CDR3 length equals 13 residues. Looked up from germline, CDR1 is MNHEY and CDR2 is SVGAGI.

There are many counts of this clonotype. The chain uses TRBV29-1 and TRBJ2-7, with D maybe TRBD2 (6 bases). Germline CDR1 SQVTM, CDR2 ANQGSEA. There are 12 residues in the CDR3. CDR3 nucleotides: TGCTCTCGGGAGTCACTTTCCTACGAGCAGTACTTC. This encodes CSRESLSYEQYF.

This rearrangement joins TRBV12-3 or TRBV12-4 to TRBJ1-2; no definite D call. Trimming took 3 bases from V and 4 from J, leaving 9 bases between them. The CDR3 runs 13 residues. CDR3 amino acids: CASSLRHRYGYTF. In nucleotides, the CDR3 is TGTGCCAGCAGTTTGCGGCACCGCTATGGCTACACCTTC.

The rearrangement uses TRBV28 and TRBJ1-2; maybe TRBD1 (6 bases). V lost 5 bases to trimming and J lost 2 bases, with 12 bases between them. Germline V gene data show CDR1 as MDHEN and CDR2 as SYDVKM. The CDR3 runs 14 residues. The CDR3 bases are TGTGCCAGCAGTGCAGCTCAGGGGAACTATGGCTACACCTTC. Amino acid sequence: CASSAAQGNYGYTF.

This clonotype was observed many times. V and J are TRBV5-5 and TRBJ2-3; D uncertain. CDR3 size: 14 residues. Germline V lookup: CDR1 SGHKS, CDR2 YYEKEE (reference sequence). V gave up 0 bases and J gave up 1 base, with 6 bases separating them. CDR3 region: CASSLEFRTDTQYF. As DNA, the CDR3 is TGTGCCAGCAGCTTGGAGTTTCGCACAGATACGCAGTATTTT. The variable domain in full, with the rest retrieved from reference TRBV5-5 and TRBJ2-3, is DAGVTQSPTHLIKTRGQQVTLRCSPISGHKSVSWYQQVLGQGPQFIFQYYEKEERGRGNFPDRFSARQFPNYSSELNVNALLLGDSALYLCASSLEFRTDTQYFGPGTRLTVL.

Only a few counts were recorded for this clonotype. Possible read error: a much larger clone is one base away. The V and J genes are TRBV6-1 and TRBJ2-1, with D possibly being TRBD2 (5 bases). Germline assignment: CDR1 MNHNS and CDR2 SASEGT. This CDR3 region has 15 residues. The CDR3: CASSSHRADYNEQLF. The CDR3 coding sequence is TGTGCCAGCAGTTCCCACCGGGCCGACTACAATGAGCAGCTCTTC.

The CDR3 reads CASRRDTDYGYTF. The CDR3 coding sequence is TGTGCCAGCAGACGGGACACCGACTATGGCTACACCTTC. This chain uses TRBV7-9 with TRBJ1-2; possible D gene TRBD1, 6 bases. The CDR3 spans 13 residues. V was pared by 6 bases and J by 3 bases, with 11 bases between. Germline V gene lookup returns CDR1 SEHNR and CDR2 FQNEAQ (reference sequence).

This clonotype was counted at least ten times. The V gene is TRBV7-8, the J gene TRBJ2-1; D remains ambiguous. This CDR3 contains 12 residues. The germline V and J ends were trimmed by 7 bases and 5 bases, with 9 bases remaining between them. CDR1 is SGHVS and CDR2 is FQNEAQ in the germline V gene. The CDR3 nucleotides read TGTGCCAGCACCCGGACCGACAATGAGCAGTTCTTC. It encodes CASTRTDNEQFF.

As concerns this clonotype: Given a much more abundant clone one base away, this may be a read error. CDR3 nucleotides: TGTGCCAGCAGTGCGGGGCTGGCCACTGAAGCTTTCTTT. Amino acid sequence: CASSAGLATEAFF. The chain uses TRBV12-3 or TRBV12-4 and TRBJ1-1, with D possibly being TRBD1 (5 bases). The CDR3 contains 13 residues. V lost 5 bases, J lost 4 bases, and 11 bases lay in between.

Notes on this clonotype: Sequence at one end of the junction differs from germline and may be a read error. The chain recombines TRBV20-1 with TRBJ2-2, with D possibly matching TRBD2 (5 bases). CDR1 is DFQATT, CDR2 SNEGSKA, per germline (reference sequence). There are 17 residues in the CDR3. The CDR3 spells CIASRHMGDLNTGELFF. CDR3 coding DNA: TGCATTGCTAGTCGCCACATGGGAGATCTGAACACCGGGGAGCTGTTTTTT.

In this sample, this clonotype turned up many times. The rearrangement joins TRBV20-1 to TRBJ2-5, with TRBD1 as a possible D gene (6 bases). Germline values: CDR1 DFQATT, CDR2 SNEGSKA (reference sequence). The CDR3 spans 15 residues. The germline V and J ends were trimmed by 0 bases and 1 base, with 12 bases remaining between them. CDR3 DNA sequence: TGCAGTGCTAGAGATTTCAGGACAGCCCAAGAGACCCAGTACTTC. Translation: CSARDFRTAQETQYF.

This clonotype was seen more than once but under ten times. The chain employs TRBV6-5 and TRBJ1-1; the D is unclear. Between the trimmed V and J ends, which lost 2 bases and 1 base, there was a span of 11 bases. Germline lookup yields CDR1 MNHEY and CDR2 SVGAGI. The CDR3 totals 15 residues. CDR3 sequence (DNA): TGTGCCAGCAGTTACGATAGGGAGGAGAACACTGAAGCTTTCTTT. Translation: CASSYDREENTEAFF.